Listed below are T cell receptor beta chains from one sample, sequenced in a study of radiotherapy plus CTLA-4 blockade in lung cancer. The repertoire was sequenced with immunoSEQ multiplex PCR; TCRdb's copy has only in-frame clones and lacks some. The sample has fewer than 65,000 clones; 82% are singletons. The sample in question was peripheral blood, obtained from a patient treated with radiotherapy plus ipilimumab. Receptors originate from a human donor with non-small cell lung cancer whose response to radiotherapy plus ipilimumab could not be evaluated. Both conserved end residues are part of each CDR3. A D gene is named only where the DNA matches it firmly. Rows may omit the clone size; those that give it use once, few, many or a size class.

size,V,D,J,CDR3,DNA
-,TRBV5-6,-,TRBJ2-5,CASSRPMRQETQYF,TGTGCCAGCAGCCGCCCCATGCGCCAAGAGACCCAGTACTTC
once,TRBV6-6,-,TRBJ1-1,CASRPDSPRNTEAFF,TGTGCCAGCAGACCCGACAGCCCGCGCAACACTGAAGCTTTCTTT
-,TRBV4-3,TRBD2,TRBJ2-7,CASSLRTSGYEQYF,TGCGCCAGCAGCCTACGGACTAGCGGCTACGAGCAGTACTTC
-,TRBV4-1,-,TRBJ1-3,CASSLGRGMGAGNTIYF,TGCGCCAGCAGCCTAGGGAGGGGGATGGGAGCTGGAAACACCATATATTTT
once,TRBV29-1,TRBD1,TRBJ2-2,CSAARQGNTGELFF,TGCAGCGCTGCACGACAGGGAAACACCGGGGAGCTGTTTTTT
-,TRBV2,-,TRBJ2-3,CASTPPRGVDTQYF,TGTGCCAGCACCCCCCCCCGCGGGGTGGATACGCAGTATTTT
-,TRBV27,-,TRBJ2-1,CASRYNRDSGYNEQFF,TGTGCCAGCAGATATAACCGGGACAGCGGGTACAATGAGCAGTTCTTC
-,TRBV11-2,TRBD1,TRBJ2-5,CASSSGGTQYF,TGTGCCAGCAGCTCAGGGGGGACCCAGTACTTC
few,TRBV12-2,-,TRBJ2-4,CASRPPCAPGLAGGPVAKNIQYF,TGTGCAAGTCGCCCACCCTGCGCACCTGGACTAGCGGGAGGGCCGGTGGCCAAAAACATTCAGTACTTC
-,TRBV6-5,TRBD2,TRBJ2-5,CASSFSGTETQYF,TGTGCCAGCAGTTTTAGCGGGACGGAGACCCAGTACTTC
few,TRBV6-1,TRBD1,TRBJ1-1,CASNDGTGGNTEAFF,TGTGCCAGCAACGACGGGACAGGGGGCAACACTGAAGCTTTCTTT
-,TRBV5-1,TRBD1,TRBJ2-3,CASSLEGARSTDTQYF,TGCGCCAGCAGCTTGGAGGGGGCGAGGAGCACAGATACGCAGTATTTT
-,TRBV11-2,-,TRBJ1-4,CASSLGGPNEKLFF,TGTGCCAGCAGCTTAGGTGGGCCTAATGAAAAACTGTTTTTT
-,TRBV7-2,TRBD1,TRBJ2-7,CASSAHPGQNYEQYF,TGTGCCAGCAGCGCGCATCCGGGACAGAACTACGAGCAGTACTTC
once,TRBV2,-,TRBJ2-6,CASSEAGGGSGANVLTF,TGTGCCAGCAGTGAAGCGGGAGGAGGTTCTGGGGCCAACGTCCTGACTTTC
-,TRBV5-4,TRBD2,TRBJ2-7,CASSQRAGVDEQYF,TGTGCCAGCAGCCAGCGGGCGGGGGTGGACGAGCAGTACTTC
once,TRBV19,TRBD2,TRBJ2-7,CASSMATSGIGATYEQYF,TGTGCCAGTAGTATGGCGACTAGCGGGATCGGGGCCACCTACGAGCAGTACTTC
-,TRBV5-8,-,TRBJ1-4,CASSLRGGGEKLFF,TGTGCCAGCAGCTTGAGGGGAGGTGGCGAAAAACTGTTTTTT